The 19 T cell receptor beta chains reported below all come from one sample, sequenced in a study of lymphopenia after photon versus proton radiotherapy. Generated by immunoSEQ multiplex PCR, the TCRdb table keeps only in-frame clones and is missing some. Of 20,000 to 25,000 clones in the sample, around 85% are singletons; the top ten hold about 19%. The source was peripheral blood, collected from a patient treated with photon-based radiotherapy. The receptors stem from a man in his sixties with pancreatic cancer.

The chain recombines TRBV7-2 with TRBJ2-5; TRBD2 aligns across 8 bases. J gave up 4 bases and V 5 bases, and 9 bases lay outside the gene matches. Germline V gives CDR1 SGHTA, CDR2 FQGNSA. The CDR3 runs 15 residues. This CDR3 is CASSDRRGGRETQYF. In DNA form, the CDR3 reads TGTGCCAGCAGCGACCGACGGGGGGGCAGAGAGACCCAGTACTTC.

In its sample, this clone was seen a few times. The genes are TRBV4-1 and TRBJ2-7, with a weak D call TRBD1 (6 bases). Trimming pared 1 base from V and 1 base from J, leaving 11 bases between. Germline lookup yields CDR1 MGHRA and CDR2 YSYEKL. The CDR3 spans 15 residues. The CDR3 bases are TGCGCCAGCAGCCAAGTCCAGGACAGTTCCTACGAGCAGTACTTC. Amino acids: CASSQVQDSSYEQYF.

The chain is built from TRBV9 and TRBJ2-2; weak D call: TRBD2 (5 bases). Germline CDR1 SGDLS, CDR2 YYNGEE. CDR3 size: 15 residues. With 0 bases removed from V and 4 bases from J, the gap between germline ends came to 10 bases. The CDR3 region is CASSVARRGTGELFF. The CDR3 region has the DNA TGTGCCAGCAGCGTAGCCCGCCGGGGCACCGGGGAGCTGTTTTTT.

The rearrangement joins TRBV13 to TRBJ1-3, with D possibly matching TRBD1 (5 bases). Looked up from germline, CDR1 is PRHDT and CDR2 is FYEKMQ (reference sequence). The CDR3 loop spans 14 amino acids. The V end lost 5 bases, the J end lost 1 base, and 9 bases lay between the germline ends. DNA of the CDR3: TGTGCCAGCAGCGTCCAGGGTTCTGGAAACACCATATATTTT. It translates to CASSVQGSGNTIYF.

The rearrangement joins TRBV10-1 to TRBJ2-2; D is ambiguous. CDR1 and CDR2 from the germline V gene are WNHNN and SYGVQD (reference sequence). This CDR3 comprises 13 residues. The V and J ends lost 4 bases and 4 bases respectively, with 7 bases between them. The CDR3 loop reads CASSVAITGELFF. As DNA, the CDR3 is TGCGCCAGCAGTGTCGCAATCACCGGGGAGCTGTTTTTT.

The chain recombines TRBV5-1 with TRBJ2-1; 10 nucleotides agree with TRBD2. Unmatched junction bases numbered 6, after V lost 1 base and J lost 2 bases. Germline assignment: CDR1 SGHRS and CDR2 YFSETQ. The CDR3 runs to 17 residues. The CDR3 DNA reads as TGCGCCAGCAGCTTGCAGGGGCTAGCGGGGGCCTACAATGAGCAGTTCTTC. It codes for CASSLQGLAGAYNEQFF.

The genes are TRBV4-3 and TRBJ2-1, with 9 positions matching TRBD2. The germline V gene encodes CDR1 LGHNA and CDR2 YSLEER. With 1 base clipped from V and 4 bases from J, the junction kept 11 bases outside the gene matches. The CDR3 extends over 18 amino acids. CDR3 protein: CASSQARPGTSNYNEQFF. The CDR3 DNA follows: TGCGCCAGCAGCCAAGCAAGACCCGGGACTAGCAATTACAATGAGCAGTTCTTC.

The rearrangement joins TRBV9 to TRBJ2-5; 14 nucleotides agree with TRBD2. The CDR3 is made up of 19 amino acids. The germline V gene has CDR1 SGDLS and CDR2 YYNGEE. Trimming at V came to 4 bases and at J to 2 bases, leaving 13 bases not matched to a gene. CDR3 protein: CASSPSLVGLAGAQETQYF. The DNA of the CDR3 is TGTGCCAGCAGCCCCTCACTGGTGGGACTAGCGGGGGCACAAGAGACCCAGTACTTC.

This clone was detected only once. V gene TRBV13 combines with J gene TRBJ2-5; the D gene could be TRBD1 or TRBD2 (5 bases each). V was clipped by 5 bases and J by 7 bases, with 17 bases between them. Per the germline V gene, CDR1 is PRHDT and CDR2 is FYEKMQ (reference sequence). This CDR3 has 14 amino acids. CDR3 nucleotides: TGTGCCAGCAGCCAGAGCCGGGATGGGGGGACCCAGTACTTC. Translated: CASSQSRDGGTQYF.

This chain joins TRBV13 and TRBJ2-1, with a possible D match to TRBD1 (6 bases). The V gene lost 3 bases and the J gene lost 0 bases, with 12 bases spanning the gap. This CDR3 has 16 amino acids. CDR1 is PRHDT and CDR2 is FYEKMQ in the germline V gene (reference sequence). The CDR3 nucleotides are TGTGCCAGCAGCTTGGGGGCCGCAAGCTCCTACAATGAGCAGTTCTTC. Translation: CASSLGAASSYNEQFF.

This rearrangement joins TRBV7-9 to TRBJ1-2; 7 bases are shared with TRBD1. The junction had 11 bases not matched to a gene; V was cut back by 5 bases and J by 5 bases. The germline CDR1 and CDR2 sequences are SEHNR and FQNEAQ (reference sequence). The CDR3 runs to 15 residues. DNA for the CDR3: TGTGCCAGCAGCGTTCCGGGACAGAACGTTTATGGCTACACCTTC. This encodes CASSVPGQNVYGYTF.

The CDR3 sequence: CASTGGSYEQYF. Written as DNA, the CDR3 is TGTGCCAGCACAGGGGGCTCCTACGAGCAGTACTTC. This chain links TRBV2 with TRBJ2-7, with 7 bases aligning to TRBD1. This CDR3 is built from 12 residues. J lost 0 bases, V lost 7 bases, and 0 bases had no gene match. Germline loops: CDR1 SNHLY, CDR2 FYNNEI.

The genes are TRBV5-1 and TRBJ2-1; a weak D match, TRBD2 (5 bases). The CDR3 totals 16 residues. The V gene's germline CDR1 is SGHRS and CDR2 YFSETQ. V lost 4 bases to trimming and J lost 8 bases, with 22 bases between them. The CDR3 protein is CASSPTVGGGPDEQFF. The CDR3 coding sequence is TGCGCCAGCAGCCCCACCGTTGGAGGTGGACCGGATGAGCAGTTCTTC. Combining the CDR3 with reference TRBV5-1 and TRBJ2-1 gives the whole variable domain KAGVTQTPRYLIKTRGQQVTLSCSPISGHRSVSWYQQTPGQGLQFLFEYFSETQRNKGNFPGRFSGRQFSNSRSEMNVSTLELGDSALYLCASSPTVGGGPDEQFFGPGTRLTVL.

The chain combines TRBV5-1 with TRBJ1-4, with a weak D call TRBD1 (5 bases). The V and J ends lost 4 bases and 0 bases respectively, with 7 bases between them. Germline CDR1 SGHRS, CDR2 YFSETQ. The CDR3 spans 14 residues. The CDR3 here is CASSGAATNEKLFF. DNA for the CDR3: TGCGCCAGCAGCGGGGCTGCAACTAATGAAAAACTGTTTTTT.

The chain combines TRBV7-2 with TRBJ1-4; 7 bases are shared with TRBD1. This CDR3 spans 17 amino acids. Germline loops: CDR1 SGHTA, CDR2 FQGNSA. The ends lost 1 base at V and 7 bases at J; junction bases unmatched: 12. CDR3: CASSLVVNRDSTEKLFF. The DNA for the CDR3 is TGTGCCAGCAGCTTAGTTGTAAATCGGGACAGCACTGAAAAACTGTTTTTT.

The CDR3 sequence is CAISDPSLGTGELFF. CDR3 sequence (DNA): TGTGCCATCAGTGATCCTAGCCTGGGCACCGGGGAGCTGTTTTTT. The V gene is TRBV10-3, the J gene TRBJ2-2, with D perhaps TRBD2 (5 bases). Per the germline V gene, CDR1 is ENHRY and CDR2 is SYGVKD. Trimming cost V 3 bases and J 4 bases, with 12 bases left between them. The CDR3 covers 15 residues.

This clone has only one observation. This chain joins TRBV7-9 and TRBJ2-1, with D uncertain. Trimming removed 3 bases at V and 4 bases at J, with 7 bases between. Germline CDR1 SEHNR, CDR2 FQNEAQ (reference sequence). The CDR3 extends over 13 amino acids. The CDR3 nucleotides read TGTGCCAGCAGCTTCGACACATACAATGAGCAGTTCTTC. Protein: CASSFDTYNEQFF.

The V call is TRBV9, the J call TRBJ2-1; a possible D gene is TRBD1 (5 bases). This CDR3 comprises 13 residues. With 1 base removed from V and 10 bases from J, the gap between germline ends came to 12 bases. The germline CDR1 and CDR2 sequences are SGDLS and YYNGEE. The CDR3: CASSVSRVGEQFF. Here the CDR3 DNA reads TGTGCCAGCAGCGTAAGCAGGGTCGGGGAGCAGTTCTTC.

The chain combines TRBV18 with TRBJ2-3, with a possible D match to TRBD1 (6 bases). This CDR3 is built from 18 residues. Looked up from germline, CDR1 is KGHSH and CDR2 is LQKENI. Trimming took off 3 bases at V and 2 bases at J, with 21 bases between the two ends. The CDR3 reads CASSPSLGLEGDTDTQYF. As DNA, the CDR3 is TGTGCCAGCTCACCGTCCCTAGGGTTAGAGGGGGACACAGATACGCAGTATTTT.